Each of the 30 T cell receptor beta chains below was sequenced from the same sample in a study of blood T cell repertoires in COVID-19. Generated by immunoSEQ multiplex PCR, the TCRdb table keeps only in-frame clones and is missing some. The sample shows tens of thousands of clones, more than 80% of them seen only once. Source material: peripheral blood. Receptor source: a human donor in a cohort sampled during active COVID-19.

J is TRBJ1-3 and V is TRBV18; unclear D gene. The CDR3 totals 14 residues. Per the germline V gene, CDR1 is KGHSH and CDR2 is LQKENI. Trimming took off 3 bases at V and 2 bases at J, with 8 bases between the two ends. CDR3 amino acids: CASSPGRPGNTIYF. CDR3 DNA: TGTGCCAGCTCACCGGGGAGGCCTGGAAACACCATATATTTT.

The chain recombines TRBV5-1 with TRBJ1-3; D might be TRBD1 (5 bases). Per germline, CDR1 SGHRS and CDR2 YFSETQ. The V end lost 0 bases, the J end lost 0 bases, and 7 bases lay between the germline ends. This CDR3 has 15 amino acids. The CDR3, as DNA: TGCGCCAGCAGCTTGGAGGGACTCTCTGGAAACACCATATATTTT. It encodes CASSLEGLSGNTIYF.

The V gene is TRBV30, the J gene TRBJ1-5, with a tentative D call TRBD1 (5 bases). Trimming took off 3 bases at V and 6 bases at J, with 12 bases between the two ends. CDR3 length: 13 amino acids. Germline assignment: CDR1 GTSNPN and CDR2 SVGIG (reference sequence). The CDR3 is CAWSALGGQPQHF. The CDR3 nucleotides are TGTGCCTGGAGCGCGTTGGGGGGTCAGCCCCAGCATTTT.

V is TRBV5-1 and J is TRBJ2-1; 7 nucleotides match TRBD2. CDR3 size: 14 residues. CDR1 and CDR2 (germline): SGHRS, YFSETQ. V dropped 7 bases and J dropped 2; count of bases not matched to a gene: 6. The CDR3 coding sequence is TGCGCCAGCGGCCTAGCGGCGACCTACAATGAGCAGTTCTTC. This gives the protein CASGLAATYNEQFF.

This chain uses TRBV2 with TRBJ2-2, with D maybe TRBD1 (6 bases). V was trimmed by 10 bases and J by 7 bases, leaving 19 bases between them. The CDR3 has 14 amino acids. Germline V CDR1 and CDR2: SNHLY, FYNNEI. Here the CDR3 DNA reads TGTGCCACCTCAGAAGTACAGGGATACGGGGAGCTGTTTTTT. This translates into CATSEVQGYGELFF.

The chain recombines TRBV7-9 with TRBJ1-6; 9 bases line up with TRBD1. The CDR3 sequence is 14 residues long. Germline loops: CDR1 SEHNR, CDR2 FQNEAQ (reference sequence). The ends lost 5 bases at V and 10 bases at J; junction bases unmatched: 6. CDR3 sequence reads: CASSAGTGFSPLHF. As DNA, the CDR3 is TGTGCCAGCAGCGCCGGGACAGGGTTCTCACCCCTCCACTTT. Combining the CDR3 with reference TRBV7-9 and TRBJ1-6 gives the whole variable domain DTGVSQNPRHKITKRGQNVTFRCDPISEHNRLYWYRQTLGQGPEFLTYFQNEAQLEKSRLLSDRFSAERPKGSFSTLEIQRTEQGDSAMYLCASSAGTGFSPLHFGNGTRLTVT.

The V gene is TRBV5-5, the J gene TRBJ2-7; tentatively, D is TRBD1 (6 bases). This CDR3 is 15 amino acids long. Between the trimmed V and J ends, which lost 0 bases and 1 base, there was a span of 11 bases. The V gene's germline CDR1 is SGHKS and CDR2 YYEKEE (reference sequence). The CDR3 is CASSLGPGVSYEQYF. The CDR3 nucleotides read TGTGCCAGCAGCTTGGGGCCAGGGGTTTCCTACGAGCAGTACTTC. The entire variable domain, with the rest obtained from reference TRBV5-5 and TRBJ2-7, is as follows: DAGVTQSPTHLIKTRGQQVTLRCSPISGHKSVSWYQQVLGQGPQFIFQYYEKEERGRGNFPDRFSARQFPNYSSELNVNALLLGDSALYLCASSLGPGVSYEQYFGPGTRLTVT.

This chain connects TRBV2 to TRBJ1-4, with 7 bases fitting TRBD1. Trimming at V came to 11 bases and at J to 5 bases, leaving 5 bases not matched to a gene. The CDR3 has 12 residues. The germline V gene has CDR1 SNHLY and CDR2 FYNNEI. CDR3 in amino acids: CAGTENNEKLFF. The CDR3 nucleotides are TGTGCCGGGACAGAGAACAATGAAAAACTGTTTTTT.

CDR3: CASSGQGHGYTF. For the CDR3, the DNA is TGTGCCAGCAGTGGACAGGGCCATGGCTACACCTTC. The chain combines TRBV28 with TRBJ1-2; 8 bases are a match to TRBD1. V gave up 5 bases and J gave up 6 bases; unmatched junction bases: 2. This CDR3 is built from 12 residues. Germline values: CDR1 MDHEN, CDR2 SYDVKM.

This sequence joins TRBV4-1 and TRBJ2-7, with unresolved D. V dropped 0 bases and J dropped 0 bases, with 12 bases sitting between them. Germline CDR1 reads MGHRA; CDR2 reads YSYEKL. This CDR3 comprises 16 residues. The CDR3 loop is CASSQDFPGASYEQYF. In DNA form, the CDR3 reads TGCGCCAGCAGCCAAGATTTTCCAGGCGCCTCCTACGAGCAGTACTTC.

This clone was recorded only once. The J gene is TRBJ2-7, the V gene TRBV7-8; D not certain. Germline V gene data show CDR1 as SGHVS and CDR2 as FQNEAQ. This CDR3 has 14 amino acids. With 5 bases removed from V and 1 base from J, the gap between germline ends came to 12 bases. The CDR3 nucleotides are TGTGCCAGCAGCCCTATAGTGCTTTCCTACGAGCAGTACTTC. It codes for CASSPIVLSYEQYF.

This sequence joins TRBV28 and TRBJ1-4; 9 bases align to TRBD1. The junction had 10 bases not matched to a gene; V was cut back by 6 bases and J by 5 bases. The CDR3 has 16 residues. CDR1 MDHEN and CDR2 SYDVKM come from the germline V gene. CDR3 DNA: TGTGCCAGCAGCTACCCCGGGACAGGGAAAAATGAAAAACTGTTTTTT. It yields the protein CASSYPGTGKNEKLFF. Drawing the rest from reference TRBV28 and TRBJ1-4, the complete variable domain is DVKVTQSSRYLVKRTGEKVFLECVQDMDHENMFWYRQDPGLGLRLIYFSYDVKMKEKGDIPEGYSVSREKKERFSLILESASTNQTSMYLCASSYPGTGKNEKLFFGSGTQLSVL.

The chain links TRBV24-1 to TRBJ1-2, with TRBD1 as a possible D gene (6 bases). The length of the CDR3 is 14 residues. Trimming shortened V by 4 bases and J by 8 bases, and 16 bases separated the two germline ends. CDR1 and CDR2 from the germline V gene are KGHDR and SFDVKD. DNA of the CDR3: TGTGCCACCAGTGACGACAGGTCGGGGAGAGGCTACACCTTC. This translates into CATSDDRSGRGYTF.

This rearrangement joins TRBV28 to TRBJ1-1; D remains ambiguous. Germline CDR1 and CDR2: MDHEN and SYDVKM. The CDR3 covers 13 residues. The germline V and J ends were trimmed by 3 bases and 10 bases, with 15 bases remaining between them. CDR3 sequence (DNA): TGTGCCAGCAGTTTTGAGCGGAGAGAGGGAGCTTTCTTT. Translation: CASSFERREGAFF.

The rearrangement joins TRBV4-1 to TRBJ1-2; D might be TRBD1 (5 bases). The CDR3 extends over 15 amino acids. The germline V gene encodes CDR1 MGHRA and CDR2 YSYEKL. The germline V and J ends were trimmed by 0 bases and 2 bases, with 10 bases remaining between them. CDR3 sequence reads: CASSQDTRANYGYTF. The CDR3 nucleotides read TGCGCCAGCAGCCAAGATACCAGGGCCAACTATGGCTACACCTTC.

This chain connects TRBV30 to TRBJ1-1; D possibly corresponds to TRBD1 (6 bases). This CDR3 spans 14 amino acids. Germline CDR1 reads GTSNPN; CDR2 reads SVGIG (reference sequence). The ends were cut back, 1 base at V and 3 bases at J, with 12 bases in the middle. The CDR3 protein is CAWSGGPGDTEAFF. The CDR3 bases are TGTGCCTGGAGTGGGGGGCCAGGGGACACTGAAGCTTTCTTT. The full variable domain, with the rest looked up from reference TRBV30 and TRBJ1-1, is SQTIHQWPATLVQPVGSPLSLECTVEGTSNPNLYWYRQAAGRGLQLLFYSVGIGQISSEVPQNLSASRPQDRQFILSSKKLLLSDSGFYLCAWSGGPGDTEAFFGQGTRLTVV.

The chain employs TRBV6-1 and TRBJ2-4, with D possibly matching TRBD1 (5 bases). CDR3 length: 13 residues. Germline CDR1 reads MNHNS; CDR2 reads SASEGT. V was pared by 5 bases and J by 9 bases, with 14 bases between. In DNA, the CDR3 is TGTGCCAGCAGTTCCCCGACAGTTACCATTCAGTACTTC. Residues: CASSSPTVTIQYF.

This clone has only one observation. J is TRBJ2-2 and V is TRBV5-5; possibly TRBD2 for D (6 bases). The germline V and J ends were trimmed by 5 bases and 7 bases, with 15 bases remaining between them. The CDR3 has 14 amino acids. Germline loops: CDR1 SGHKS, CDR2 YYEKEE (reference sequence). CDR3 coding DNA: TGTGCCAGCAGACCAACTAGCACCCACGGGGAGCTGTTTTTT. Translating gives CASRPTSTHGELFF.

This chain uses TRBV3-1 (or the pseudogene TRBV3-2) with TRBJ2-2, with 8 bases identical to TRBD2. V lost 0 bases and J lost 6; bases outside the gene matches: 6. CDR1 is LGHDT and CDR2 is YNNKEL in the germline V gene (reference sequence). This CDR3 is built from 16 residues. In DNA form, the CDR3 reads TGTGCCAGCAGCCAAGACTGGCGGGGGGTGGCCGGGGAGCTGTTTTTT. Translating gives CASSQDWRGVAGELFF.

The chain links TRBV6-5 to TRBJ2-4; no clear D. Trimming removed 5 bases at V and 0 bases at J, with 8 bases between. Germline lookup yields CDR1 MNHEY and CDR2 SVGAGI. The CDR3 is 14 amino acids. The CDR3 region is CASSPTLAKNIQYF. The CDR3 DNA reads as TGTGCCAGCAGTCCGACTCTAGCCAAAAACATTCAGTACTTC.

The chain joins TRBV7-2 to TRBJ1-4; 8 positions match TRBD1. Germline values: CDR1 SGHTA, CDR2 FQGNSA. V lost 5 bases, J lost 0 bases, and 8 bases stayed unmatched. The CDR3 sequence is 17 residues long. The DNA for the CDR3 is TGTGCCAGCAGCCAGACAGGGGTCGGGGCAACTAATGAAAAACTGTTTTTT. It codes for CASSQTGVGATNEKLFF.

As regards this clone: Germline is not matched at one junction end, which may reflect a read error. As DNA, the CDR3 is TGTGCAATCAGTGCGGGGGGCGACACTGAAGCTTTCTTT. Translating gives CAISAGGDTEAFF. The chain uses TRBV10-3 and TRBJ1-1, with a weak D call TRBD1 (6 bases). The CDR3 runs 13 residues. CDR1 and CDR2 from the germline V gene are ENHRY and SYGVKD.

Regarding this clone: A junction end diverges from the germline sequence, so it may reflect a read error. V gene TRBV6-6 combines with J gene TRBJ2-3; TRBD2 is a possible D gene (5 bases). The CDR3 runs to 12 residues. Per the germline V gene, CDR1 is MNHNY and CDR2 is SVGAGI (reference sequence). CDR3 loop: CASSSSLVREHF. DNA of the CDR3: TGTGCCAGCAGCTCCAGTCTGGTTAGGGAGCATTTT.

The chain is built from TRBV19 and TRBJ2-6, with 7 positions matching TRBD1. The CDR3 length is 16 residues. Germline V CDR1 and CDR2: LNHDA, SQIVND (reference sequence). The junction had 5 bases not matched to a gene; V was cut back by 6 bases and J by 0 bases. In nucleotides, the CDR3 is TGTGCCAGTAGGGACAGGTTGCACTCTGGGGCCAACGTCCTGACTTTC. Translation gives CASRDRLHSGANVLTF.

This clone has more than one count but fewer than ten. J is TRBJ2-3 and V is TRBV7-8, with D perhaps matching TRBD1 (5 bases). Trimming cost V 5 bases and J 7 bases, with 16 bases left between them. Germline assignment: CDR1 SGHVS and CDR2 FQNEAQ. This CDR3 contains 14 residues. In nucleotides, the CDR3 is TGTGCCAGCAGCCTCTCAGGGTCCTTGAATACGCAGTATTTT. Translation: CASSLSGSLNTQYF.

The chain employs TRBV6-5 and TRBJ1-6; 8 bases map to TRBD1. Losses at the gene ends were 7 bases for V and 9 bases for J; bases not matched to a gene: 8. CDR1 MNHEY and CDR2 SVGAGI come from the germline V gene. The CDR3 is 14 amino acids. The CDR3 reads CASKPGQVFSPLHF. The CDR3 DNA follows: TGTGCCAGCAAGCCGGGACAGGTTTTTTCACCCCTCCACTTT.

CDR3 DNA sequence: TGTGCCAGCAGCGAGGGGAGGCAGCCCCAGCATTTT. Translation: CASSEGRQPQHF. This sequence joins TRBV28 and TRBJ1-5; perhaps TRBD1 as D (5 bases). Germline V CDR1 and CDR2: MDHEN, SYDVKM. Trimming pared 6 bases from V and 7 bases from J, leaving 10 bases between. The CDR3 totals 12 residues.

The rearrangement uses TRBV7-8 and TRBJ1-4; a weak D match, TRBD1 (5 bases). This CDR3 comprises 13 residues. Trimming cost V 4 bases and J 6 bases, with 9 bases left between them. In germline, CDR1 is SGHVS, CDR2 FQNEAQ. The CDR3 DNA reads TGTGCCAGCAGCTCTAGGGGTTATGAAAAACTGTTTTTT. This translates into CASSSRGYEKLFF.

The chain carries TRBV19 and TRBJ2-3, with 11 nucleotides matching TRBD2. This CDR3 is built from 18 residues. The V gene end was trimmed by 1 base and the J gene end by 5 bases; junction bases not matched to a gene: 11. Germline V gene data show CDR1 as LNHDA and CDR2 as SQIVND (reference sequence). CDR3: CASSIGASGGQYGDTQYF. CDR3 nucleotide sequence: TGTGCCAGTAGTATAGGCGCTAGCGGGGGGCAGTATGGAGATACGCAGTATTTT.

In DNA, the CDR3 is TGCGCCAGCAGCTTGCGGCGGGGGTACGAGCAGTACTTC. It translates to CASSLRRGYEQYF. This sequence joins TRBV5-1 and TRBJ2-7; 7 bases are a match to TRBD2. V trimming: 1 base; J trimming: 4 bases; junction bases outside the gene matches: 2. From germline, CDR1 is SGHRS and CDR2 YFSETQ. The CDR3 is made up of 13 amino acids.